The 22 T cell receptor beta chains below all came from one sample that was sequenced in a study of blood T cells in healthy people across ages. A second PCR of 7 to 11 cycles used a sample-barcoded 5' primer and a J-beta primer mix. TCRdb reprocessed the 5' RACE reads via MiXCR and lists one record per CDR3 protein. The profile covers hundreds of thousands of distinct CDR3 sequences, with roughly 25% appearing a single time and 3% taken by the ten largest. These records were also assigned to another study, of T cells of mothers and their children.

Sequencing was performed on blood. The receptors come from a boy aged 10-17 years in good health.

This clonotype has a handful of counts. V gene TRBV28 combines with J gene TRBJ1-4, with D uncertain. The germline gives CDR1 MDHEN, CDR2 SYDVKM. V lost 6 bases and J lost 5, with 10 bases in between. This CDR3 contains 13 residues. The CDR3 bases are TGTGCCAGCAGGATTCAAATGAATGAAAAACTGTTTTTT. Translating gives CASRIQMNEKLFF. Together with reference TRBV28 and TRBJ1-4, the CDR3 gives the full variable domain: DVKVTQSSRYLVKRTGEKVFLECVQDMDHENMFWYRQDPGLGLRLIYFSYDVKMKEKGDIPEGYSVSREKKERFSLILESASTNQTSMYLCASRIQMNEKLFFGSGTQLSVL.

This clonotype was detected ten times or more. The rearrangement links TRBV7-9 to TRBJ1-2, with unresolved D. V was cut by 1 base and J by 4 bases, with 13 bases left in between. Germline V gene lookup returns CDR1 SEHNR and CDR2 FQNEAQ (reference sequence). This CDR3 has 15 residues. DNA for the CDR3: TGTGCCAGCAGCTTAGGCGAGGGAAGTCGCTATGGCTACACCTTC. Translated, it gives CASSLGEGSRYGYTF.

This clonotype was seen a few times. V is TRBV9 and J is TRBJ2-5; 11 bases align to TRBD2. The V gene's germline CDR1 is SGDLS and CDR2 YYNGEE. Germline trimming cut 4 bases from V and 2 bases from J; bases unmatched to any gene: 13. The CDR3 is 18 residues long. The CDR3 here is CASSPKPLAGESQETQYF. The CDR3 DNA reads as TGTGCCAGCAGCCCGAAGCCACTAGCGGGGGAGTCTCAAGAGACCCAGTACTTC.

V is TRBV20-1 and J is TRBJ1-4; tentatively, D is TRBD1 (5 bases). There are 13 residues in the CDR3. CDR1 is DFQATT and CDR2 is SNEGSKA in the germline V gene (reference sequence). Trimming left V 3 bases short and J 8 bases short, with 13 bases between. The CDR3 DNA is TGCAGTGCTAGTGGAGGGGAGGTGGAAAAACTGTTTTTT. This gives the protein CSASGGEVEKLFF.

A single count supports this clonotype. V gene TRBV20-1 combines with J gene TRBJ2-7; TRBD2 matches 10 bases. Unmatched junction bases numbered 8, after V lost 6 bases and J lost 0 bases. Germline V gene lookup returns CDR1 DFQATT and CDR2 SNEGSKA (reference sequence). CDR3 size: 15 residues. The CDR3 coding sequence is TGCAGTGCCAGTAGCGGGGGGCTTCCCTCCTACGAGCAGTACTTC. Translation: CSASSGGLPSYEQYF.

The chain combines TRBV27 with TRBJ2-7; TRBD2 matches at 13 bases. This CDR3 has 13 residues. V trimming: 4 bases; J trimming: 8 bases; junction bases outside the gene matches: 2. The germline V gene has CDR1 MNHEY and CDR2 SMNVEV (reference sequence). CDR3 protein: CASSWTSGGQQYF. The CDR3 region has the DNA TGTGCCAGCAGTTGGACTAGCGGGGGCCAGCAGTACTTC.

This clonotype was seen more than once but under ten times. The chain carries TRBV2 and TRBJ2-5; 7 bases are a match to TRBD2. The J call may not be correct, given that the DNA end is closer to TRBJ2-7. Germline CDR1 SNHLY, CDR2 FYNNEI. This CDR3 is 13 amino acids long. The CDR3 nucleotides are TGTGCCAGCAGTGACGGGGGGTCCTACGAGCAGTACTTC. Amino acids: CASSDGGSYEQYF.

This clonotype was observed a handful of times. The chain employs TRBV4-1 and TRBJ2-5, with 10 bases lining up with TRBD2. The CDR3 runs to 16 residues. Per the germline V gene, CDR1 is MGHRA and CDR2 is YSYEKL. V lost 2 bases, J lost 5 bases, and 8 bases stayed unmatched. The CDR3 sequence is CASSQLAGALWETQYF. In DNA form, the CDR3 reads TGCGCCAGCAGCCAACTAGCGGGGGCCTTATGGGAGACCCAGTACTTC.

The V and J genes are TRBV2 and TRBJ2-4, with TRBD2 matching 7 bases. This CDR3 region has 14 residues. With V trimmed by 2 bases and J by 7 bases, 5 bases remained unmatched. Germline-derived CDR1 and CDR2 are SNHLY and FYNNEI. CDR3 amino acids: CASSERLALNIQYF. In DNA, the CDR3 is TGTGCCAGCAGTGAACGACTAGCCCTCAACATTCAGTACTTC.

To note about this clonotype: The junction shows a germline mismatch at one end, possibly a read error. V usage is TRBV2 and J usage is TRBJ2-1; tentatively, D is TRBD1 (7 bases). This CDR3 spans 12 amino acids. Germline V gene lookup returns CDR1 SNHLY and CDR2 FYNNEI. CDR3 in amino acids: CASSSPQGGTNF. In nucleotides, the CDR3 is TGTGCCAGCAGCAGCCCCCAGGGGGGCACGAACTTC.

This clonotype came up a few times. The rearrangement uses TRBV2 and TRBJ2-5, with TRBD1 matching 7 bases. The closer fit of TRBJ2-7 to the DNA end suggests the J call may be wrong. The CDR3 spans 15 residues. Looked up from germline, CDR1 is SNHLY and CDR2 is FYNNEI. In DNA form, the CDR3 reads TGTGCCAGCAGAGAATATGACAGGGACCTCTACGAGCAGTACTTC. Residues: CASREYDRDLYEQYF.

This clonotype came up a few times. This sequence joins TRBV28 and TRBJ1-5; D gene ambiguous. The CDR3 extends over 16 amino acids. The V gene lost 6 bases and the J gene lost 11 bases, with 26 bases spanning the gap. CDR1 is MDHEN, CDR2 SYDVKM, per germline. DNA of the CDR3: TGTGCCAGCAGCCAGTCGGCCAGGCGATCGCAAGGAGCCCAGCATTTT. It codes for CASSQSARRSQGAQHF.

There are a few counts of this clonotype. The chain carries TRBV4-3 and TRBJ2-5; D remains unclear. V was cut by 0 bases and J by 5 bases, with 13 bases left in between. Germline CDR1 is LGHNA and CDR2 is YSLEER. The CDR3 sequence is 15 residues long. The CDR3 coding sequence is TGCGCCAGCAGCCAAGAAGTACGCCCAACGGAGACCCAGTACTTC. Protein: CASSQEVRPTETQYF.

This clonotype was counted once. The rearrangement links TRBV28 to TRBJ1-4; the match to TRBD1 covers 9 bases. This CDR3 comprises 17 residues. Trimming at V came to 3 bases and at J to 6 bases, leaving 11 bases not matched to a gene. CDR1 and CDR2 (germline): MDHEN, SYDVKM. The CDR3 is CASSFGTGGENDEKLFF. The CDR3 nucleotides are TGTGCCAGCAGTTTCGGTACAGGGGGCGAAAACGATGAAAAACTGTTTTTT.

CDR3 sequence reads: CASSLTSGADSNQPQHF. In DNA, the CDR3 is TGTGCCAGCAGTTTAACTTCAGGGGCCGATAGCAATCAGCCCCAGCATTTT. The chain joins TRBV27 to TRBJ1-5, with D possibly matching TRBD1 (6 bases). Germline assignment: CDR1 MNHEY and CDR2 SMNVEV (reference sequence). Trimming removed 2 bases from V and 0 bases from J, with 14 bases in between. This CDR3 is built from 17 residues.

Only a few counts were recorded for this clonotype. Here the CDR3 omits its conserved ending phenylalanine or tryptophan, so a read error is the likely source. The DNA is left out, because the CDR3 cannot be placed on it with certainty; the CDR3 is given as TCRdb lists it. The chain couples TRBV24-1 to TRBJ2-1; the table's D call TRBD1 went unverified against the DNA. The CDR3 has 10 residues if both end residues are counted. Germline CDR1 KGHDR, CDR2 SFDVKD. This CDR3 is CATSGGAAAI.

The chain has TRBV4-1 and TRBJ2-7, with TRBD2 as a possible D gene (6 bases). The V gene's germline CDR1 is MGHRA and CDR2 YSYEKL. This CDR3 has 16 amino acids. Between the trimmed V and J ends, which lost 7 bases and 0 bases, there was a span of 19 bases. This chain's CDR3 is CASNHGGTAFSYEQYF. CDR3 nucleotide sequence: TGCGCCAGCAACCATGGGGGGACTGCTTTCTCCTACGAGCAGTACTTC.

This clonotype was picked up a small number of times. The V gene is TRBV9, the J gene TRBJ2-3; no clear D. The DNA end favors TRBJ1-5, so the J call may be wrong. Germline V gene lookup returns CDR1 SGDLS and CDR2 YYNGEE. The CDR3 extends over 12 amino acids. The chain's CDR3 is CASSVEGDTQHF. DNA for the CDR3: TGTGCCAGCAGCGTAGAAGGAGATACGCAGCATTTT.

The rearrangement joins TRBV4-3 to TRBJ1-4; D not certain. The CDR3 length is 18 residues. Trimming shortened V by 0 bases and J by 4 bases, and 18 bases separated the two germline ends. Germline V gene sequence: CDR1 LGHNA, CDR2 YSLEER. The DNA for the CDR3 is TGCGCCAGCAGCCAAGAGAGGGCGGCGGAAAGAGTTAATGAAAAACTGTTTTTT. It specifies CASSQERAAERVNEKLFF.

This clonotype was seen only a few times. This rearrangement joins TRBV20-1 to TRBJ2-5; 8 bases match TRBD2. With V trimmed by 6 bases and J by 4 bases, 10 bases remained unmatched. Germline CDR1 is DFQATT and CDR2 is SNEGSKA (reference sequence). The CDR3 is made up of 14 amino acids. DNA for the CDR3: TGCAGTGCCAGAACGGGACTAGTAATAGAGACCCAGTACTTC. Its translation is CSARTGLVIETQYF.

This clonotype was counted between two and nine times. The rearrangement joins TRBV12-3 or TRBV12-4 to TRBJ2-5, with D possibly matching TRBD1 (5 bases). This CDR3 contains 14 residues. V was clipped by 6 bases and J by 3 bases, with 14 bases between them. The chain's CDR3 is CASSPTGPKETQYF. The CDR3 nucleotides are TGTGCCAGCAGCCCAACAGGTCCAAAAGAGACCCAGTACTTC.

This clonotype has a handful of counts. V and J are TRBV19 and TRBJ2-1, with D perhaps matching TRBD2 (5 bases). V was trimmed by 5 bases and J by 4 bases, leaving 12 bases between them. Germline V gene lookup returns CDR1 LNHDA and CDR2 SQIVND (reference sequence). There are 14 residues in the CDR3. This chain's CDR3 is CASSFKLVYNEQFF. The CDR3 DNA reads TGTGCCAGTAGTTTTAAACTAGTTTACAATGAGCAGTTCTTC.